This TCR beta chain stems from a study of control samples from healthy donors and cancer patients. The ends were cut back, 0 bases at V and 7 bases at J, with 14 bases in the middle. In germline, CDR1 is LGHNA, CDR2 YNFKEQ. There are 15 residues in the CDR3. Assay: immunoSEQ multiplex PCR; the TCRdb copy retains only in-frame clones and omits some. Of about 100,000 clones detected, less than 90% appear once; the ten largest clones hold over 15%. The rearrangement links TRBV4-2 to TRBJ2-3, with D perhaps TRBD1 (6 bases). This receptor was taken from a woman aged 50 to 60 in good health. Sequenced input: blood. CDR3 residues: CASSQEGPGANTQYF. The CDR3 DNA reads TGTGCCAGCAGCCAAGAGGGCCCAGGGGCAAATACGCAGTATTTT.